This section outlines one TCR beta chain sequence together with its context. In the PCR, 60 Vbeta and 13 Jbeta primers were used. TCRdb's table, derived via immunoSEQ multiplex PCR, lists solely in-frame clones and lacks some. This sample carries 100,000 or so clones, under 85% of them seen once, and the ten largest clones take roughly 6.1%. The source of the sample is a study of cytomegalovirus exposure and HLA in healthy donors. The CDR3 extends over 15 amino acids. Germline lookup yields CDR1 MNHNS and CDR2 SASEGT. Germline trimming cut 1 base from V and 5 bases from J; bases unmatched to any gene: 7.

Sequencing was performed on PBMCs. The chain joins TRBV6-1 to TRBJ2-5; 7 nucleotides line up with TRBD2. The receptor comes from a young man in good health and CMV-seronegative. CDR3 nucleotide sequence: TGTGCCAGCAGTGAAGTTAGGTCCGGGGGGGAGACCCAGTACTTC. Protein product: CASSEVRSGGETQYF.